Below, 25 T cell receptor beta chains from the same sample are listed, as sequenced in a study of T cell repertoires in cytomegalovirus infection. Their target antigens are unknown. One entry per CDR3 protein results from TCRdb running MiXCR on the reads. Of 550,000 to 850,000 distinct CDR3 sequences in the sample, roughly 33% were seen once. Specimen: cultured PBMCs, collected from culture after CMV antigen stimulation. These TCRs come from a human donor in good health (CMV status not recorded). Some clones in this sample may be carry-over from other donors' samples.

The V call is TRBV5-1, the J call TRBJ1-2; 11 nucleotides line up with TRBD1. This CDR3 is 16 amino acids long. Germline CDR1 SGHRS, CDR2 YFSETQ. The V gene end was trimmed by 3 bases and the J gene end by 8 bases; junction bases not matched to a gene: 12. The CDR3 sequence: CASSSNPGQGADGYTF. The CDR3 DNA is TGCGCCAGCAGCTCCAACCCCGGACAGGGGGCGGACGGCTACACCTTC. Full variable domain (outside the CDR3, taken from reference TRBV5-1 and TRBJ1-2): KAGVTQTPRYLIKTRGQQVTLSCSPISGHRSVSWYQQTPGQGLQFLFEYFSETQRNKGNFPGRFSGRQFSNSRSEMNVSTLELGDSALYLCASSSNPGQGADGYTFGSGTRLTVV.

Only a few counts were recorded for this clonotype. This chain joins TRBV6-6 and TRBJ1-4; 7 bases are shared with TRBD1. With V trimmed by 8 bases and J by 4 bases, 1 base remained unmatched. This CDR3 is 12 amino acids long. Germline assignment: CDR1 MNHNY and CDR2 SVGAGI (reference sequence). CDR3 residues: CASGDSNEKLFF. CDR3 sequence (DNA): TGTGCCAGCGGGGACAGTAATGAAAAACTGTTTTTT.

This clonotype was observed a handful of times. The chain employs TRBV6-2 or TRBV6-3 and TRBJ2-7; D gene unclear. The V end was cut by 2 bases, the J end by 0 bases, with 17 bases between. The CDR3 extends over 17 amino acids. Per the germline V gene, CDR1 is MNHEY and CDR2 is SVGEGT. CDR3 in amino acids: CASSYDTRVLTSYEQYF. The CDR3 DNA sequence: TGTGCCAGCAGTTACGATACCCGGGTTCTTACCTCCTACGAGCAGTACTTC.

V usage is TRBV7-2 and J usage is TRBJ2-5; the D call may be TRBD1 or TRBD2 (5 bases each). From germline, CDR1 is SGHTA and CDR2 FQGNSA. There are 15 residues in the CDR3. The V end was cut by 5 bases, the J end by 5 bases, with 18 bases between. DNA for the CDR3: TGTGCCAGCAGCCAGAGCCGGGACCCTCGCGAGACCCAGTACTTC. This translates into CASSQSRDPRETQYF. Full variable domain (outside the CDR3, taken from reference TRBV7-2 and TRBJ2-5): GAGVSQSPSNKVTEKGKDVELRCDPISGHTALYWYRQSLGQGLEFLIYFQGNSAPDKSGLPSDRFSAERTGGSVSTLTIQRTQQEDSAVYLCASSQSRDPRETQYFGPGTRLLVL.

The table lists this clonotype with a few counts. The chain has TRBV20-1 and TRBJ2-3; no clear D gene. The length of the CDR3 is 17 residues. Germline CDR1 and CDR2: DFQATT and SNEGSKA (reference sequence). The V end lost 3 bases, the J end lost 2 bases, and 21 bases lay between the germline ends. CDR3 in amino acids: CSARGSGSNTSTDTQYF. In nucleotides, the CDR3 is TGCAGTGCTAGGGGTTCCGGGTCTAACACATCCACAGATACGCAGTATTTT.

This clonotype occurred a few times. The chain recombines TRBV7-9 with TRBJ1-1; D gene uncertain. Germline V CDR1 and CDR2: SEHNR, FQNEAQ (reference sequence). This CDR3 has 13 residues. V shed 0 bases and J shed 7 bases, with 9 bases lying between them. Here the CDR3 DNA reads TGTGCCAGCAGCTTAGCCGCCTCAAATGAAGCTTTCTTT. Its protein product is CASSLAASNEAFF.

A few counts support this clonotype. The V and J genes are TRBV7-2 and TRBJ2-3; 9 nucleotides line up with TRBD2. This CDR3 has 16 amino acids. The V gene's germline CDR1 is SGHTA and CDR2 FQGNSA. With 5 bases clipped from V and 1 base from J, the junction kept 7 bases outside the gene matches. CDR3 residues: CASSPIAGVGTDTQYF. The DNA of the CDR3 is TGTGCCAGCAGCCCAATAGCGGGGGTGGGCACAGATACGCAGTATTTT.

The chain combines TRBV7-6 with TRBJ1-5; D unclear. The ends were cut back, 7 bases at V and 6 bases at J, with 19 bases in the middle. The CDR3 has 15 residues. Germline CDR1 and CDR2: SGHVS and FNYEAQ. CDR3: CASTPLPAVGQPQHF. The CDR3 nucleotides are TGTGCCAGCACCCCCCTCCCGGCTGTAGGTCAGCCCCAGCATTTT. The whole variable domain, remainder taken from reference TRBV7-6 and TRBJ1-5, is GAGVSQSPRYKVTKRGQDVALRCDPISGHVSLYWYRQALGQGPEFLTYFNYEAQQDKSGLPNDRFSAERPEGSISTLTIQRTEQRDSAMYRCASTPLPAVGQPQHFGDGTRLSIL.

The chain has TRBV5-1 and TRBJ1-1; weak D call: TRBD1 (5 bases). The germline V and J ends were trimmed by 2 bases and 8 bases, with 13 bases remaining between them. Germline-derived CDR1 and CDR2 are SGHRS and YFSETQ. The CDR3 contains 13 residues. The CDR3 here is CASSLFDGAEAFF. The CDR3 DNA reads TGCGCCAGCAGCTTATTCGACGGGGCAGAAGCTTTCTTT.

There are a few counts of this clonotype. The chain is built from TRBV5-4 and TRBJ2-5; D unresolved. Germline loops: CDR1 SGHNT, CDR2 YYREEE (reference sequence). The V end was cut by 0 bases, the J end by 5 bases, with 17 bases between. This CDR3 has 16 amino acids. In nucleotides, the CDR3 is TGTGCCAGCAGCTTGGTCCCGTCACTTGCGACGGAGACCCAGTACTTC. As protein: CASSLVPSLATETQYF.

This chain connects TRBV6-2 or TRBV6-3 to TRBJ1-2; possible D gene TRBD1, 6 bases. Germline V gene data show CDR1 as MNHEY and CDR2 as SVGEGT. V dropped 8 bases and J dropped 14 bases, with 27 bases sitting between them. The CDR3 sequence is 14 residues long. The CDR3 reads CASAGTWEVRKFTF. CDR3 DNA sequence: TGTGCCAGCGCCGGGACATGGGAAGTTCGGAAGTTTACCTTC.

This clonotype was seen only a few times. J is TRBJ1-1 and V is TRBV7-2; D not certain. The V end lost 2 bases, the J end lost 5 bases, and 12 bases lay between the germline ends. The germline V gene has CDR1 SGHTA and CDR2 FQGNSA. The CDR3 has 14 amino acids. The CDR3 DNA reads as TGTGCCAGCAGCTTAACCTACTTGGTGACTGAAGCTTTCTTT. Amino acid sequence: CASSLTYLVTEAFF.

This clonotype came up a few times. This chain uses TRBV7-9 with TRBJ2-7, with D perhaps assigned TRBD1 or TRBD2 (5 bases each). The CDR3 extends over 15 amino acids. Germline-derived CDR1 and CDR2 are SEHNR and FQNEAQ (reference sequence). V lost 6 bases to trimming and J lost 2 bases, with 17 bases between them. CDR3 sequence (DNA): TGTGCCAGCAGTTCCAACCGGGACGGCCCCTACGAGCAGTACTTC. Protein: CASSSNRDGPYEQYF.

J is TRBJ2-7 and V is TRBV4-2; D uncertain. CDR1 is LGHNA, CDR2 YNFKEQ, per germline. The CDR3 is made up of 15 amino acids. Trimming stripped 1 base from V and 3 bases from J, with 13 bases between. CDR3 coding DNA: TGTGCCAGCAGCCAAGGTGCTCTAGATTACTACGAGCAGTACTTC. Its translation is CASSQGALDYYEQYF.

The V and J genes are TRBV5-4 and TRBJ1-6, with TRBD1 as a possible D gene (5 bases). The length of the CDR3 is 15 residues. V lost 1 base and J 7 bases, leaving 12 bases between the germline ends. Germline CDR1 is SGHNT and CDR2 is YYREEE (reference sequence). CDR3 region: CASSLPGLRNSPLHF. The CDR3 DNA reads TGTGCCAGCAGCTTGCCGGGACTGAGGAATTCACCCCTCCACTTT.

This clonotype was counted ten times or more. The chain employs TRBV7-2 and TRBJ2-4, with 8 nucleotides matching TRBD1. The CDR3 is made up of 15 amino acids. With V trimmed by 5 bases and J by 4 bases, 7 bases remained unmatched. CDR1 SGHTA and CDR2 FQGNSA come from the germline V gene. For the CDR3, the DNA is TGTGCCAGCAGCCCAAGGGGACAGGAGAAAAACATTCAGTACTTC. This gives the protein CASSPRGQEKNIQYF.

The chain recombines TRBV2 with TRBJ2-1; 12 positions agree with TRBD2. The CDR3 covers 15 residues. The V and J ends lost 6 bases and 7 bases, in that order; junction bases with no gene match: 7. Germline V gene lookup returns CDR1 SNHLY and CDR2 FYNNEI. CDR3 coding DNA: TGTGCCAGCAGGTCACTAGCGGGAGGTAAAAATGAGCAGTTCTTC. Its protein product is CASRSLAGGKNEQFF.

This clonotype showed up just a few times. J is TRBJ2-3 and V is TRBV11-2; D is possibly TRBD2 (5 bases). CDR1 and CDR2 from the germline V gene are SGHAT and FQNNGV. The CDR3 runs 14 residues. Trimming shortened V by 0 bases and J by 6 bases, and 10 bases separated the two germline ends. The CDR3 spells CASSLELDLDTQYF. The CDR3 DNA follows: TGTGCCAGCAGCTTAGAACTAGATCTTGATACGCAGTATTTT.

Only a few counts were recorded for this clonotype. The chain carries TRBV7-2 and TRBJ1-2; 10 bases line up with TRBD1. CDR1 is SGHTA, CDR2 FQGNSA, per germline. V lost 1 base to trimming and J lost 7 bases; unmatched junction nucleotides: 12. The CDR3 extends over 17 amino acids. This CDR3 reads CASSLVAVGQGWRGYTF. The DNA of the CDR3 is TGTGCCAGCAGCTTAGTTGCTGTGGGACAGGGGTGGCGTGGCTACACCTTC. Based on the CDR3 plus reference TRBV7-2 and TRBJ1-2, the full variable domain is GAGVSQSPSNKVTEKGKDVELRCDPISGHTALYWYRQSLGQGLEFLIYFQGNSAPDKSGLPSDRFSAERTGGSVSTLTIQRTQQEDSAVYLCASSLVAVGQGWRGYTFGSGTRLTVV.

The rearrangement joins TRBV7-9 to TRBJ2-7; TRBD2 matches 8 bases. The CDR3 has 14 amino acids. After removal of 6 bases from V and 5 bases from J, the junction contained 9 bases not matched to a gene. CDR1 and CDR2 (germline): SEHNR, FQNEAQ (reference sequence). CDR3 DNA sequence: TGTGCCAGCAGGACTAGCGTCGTCGTGCACGAGCAGTACTTC. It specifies CASRTSVVVHEQYF.

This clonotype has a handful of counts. CDR3 sequence reads: CASTKGLSYEQYF. Written as DNA, the CDR3 is TGTGCCAGCACCAAGGGACTCTCCTACGAGCAGTACTTC. The chain links TRBV6-5 to TRBJ2-7, with a possible D match to TRBD2 (6 bases). Germline values: CDR1 MNHEY, CDR2 SVGAGI. Trimming cost V 7 bases and J 0 bases, with 10 bases left between them. CDR3 size: 13 residues.

CDR3 coding DNA: TGTGCCAGCAGCCTCAGGGGGCCCCAGGAAGCTTTCTTT. It specifies CASSLRGPQEAFF. This chain links TRBV12-3 or TRBV12-4 with TRBJ1-1; TRBD1 aligns across 8 bases. The V and J ends lost 6 bases and 8 bases, in that order; junction bases with no gene match: 8. This CDR3 contains 13 residues.

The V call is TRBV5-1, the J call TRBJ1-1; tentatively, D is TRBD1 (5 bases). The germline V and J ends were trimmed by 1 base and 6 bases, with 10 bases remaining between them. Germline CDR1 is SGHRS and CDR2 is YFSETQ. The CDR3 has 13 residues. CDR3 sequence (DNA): TGCGCCAGCAGCTTGCAGGGAAACGCTGAAGCTTTCTTT. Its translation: CASSLQGNAEAFF.

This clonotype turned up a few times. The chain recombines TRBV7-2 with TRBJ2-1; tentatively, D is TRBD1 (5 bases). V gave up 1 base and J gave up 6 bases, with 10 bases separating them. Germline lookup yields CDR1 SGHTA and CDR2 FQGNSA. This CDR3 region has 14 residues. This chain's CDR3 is CASSLGGSANEQFF. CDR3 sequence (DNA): TGTGCCAGCAGCTTAGGGGGCAGCGCCAATGAGCAGTTCTTC.

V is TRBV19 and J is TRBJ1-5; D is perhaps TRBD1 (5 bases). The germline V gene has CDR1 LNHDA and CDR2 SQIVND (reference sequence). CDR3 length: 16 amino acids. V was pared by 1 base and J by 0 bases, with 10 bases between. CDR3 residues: CASSIGTSYSNQPQHF. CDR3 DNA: TGTGCCAGTAGTATAGGGACATCTTATAGCAATCAGCCCCAGCATTTT. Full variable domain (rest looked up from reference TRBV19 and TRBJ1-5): DGGITQSPKYLFRKEGQNVTLSCEQNLNHDAMYWYRQDPGQGLRLIYYSQIVNDFQKGDIAEGYSVSREKKESFPLTVTSAQKNPTAFYLCASSIGTSYSNQPQHFGDGTRLSIL.